Listed below are T cell receptor beta chains from one sample, sequenced in a study of blood T cells in healthy people across ages. TCRdb re-derived calls from the 5' RACE reads in MiXCR, one entry per CDR3 protein. The sample lists hundreds of thousands of distinct CDR3 sequences; 56% were seen once. The specimen sequenced was blood. The origin of the receptors is a man aged 40-49 years in good health. CDR3s include the opening cysteine and the closing phenylalanine or tryptophan. Each record gives: CDR3 protein, CDR3 DNA, D gene, clone size, V gene, J gene. D genes are given only for firm matches. Clone size, where shown, is once, few, many, or a class for clones that have expanded.

cdr3_aa: CASSGDREQFF
cdr3_nt: TGTGCCAGCAGTGGAGACAGAGAGCAGTTCTTC
d_call: .
clone_size: once
v_call: TRBV2
j_call: TRBJ2-1

cdr3_aa: CASSSLANTKTQYF
cdr3_nt: TGTGCCAGCAGTTCACTAGCGAACACAAAGACCCAGTACTTC
d_call: TRBD2
clone_size: .
v_call: TRBV27
j_call: TRBJ2-5

cdr3_aa: CASNSMLRDRAPYGYTF
cdr3_nt: TGTGCCAGCAATTCAATGCTCCGGGACAGGGCTCCCTATGGCTACACCTTC
d_call: TRBD1
clone_size: .
v_call: TRBV12-3/TRBV12-4
j_call: TRBJ1-2

cdr3_aa: CASSLRPRLAGETDTQYF
cdr3_nt: TGCGCCAGCAGCTTGCGGCCCCGACTAGCGGGAGAAACAGATACGCAGTATTTT
d_call: TRBD2
clone_size: .
v_call: TRBV5-1
j_call: TRBJ2-3

cdr3_aa: CASSATTQETQYF
cdr3_nt: TGTGCCAGCAGCGCAACTACCCAAGAGACCCAGTACTTC
d_call: .
clone_size: few
v_call: TRBV9
j_call: TRBJ2-5

cdr3_aa: CASNGIASAETQYF
cdr3_nt: TGTGCCAGCAATGGTATAGCGTCGGCAGAGACCCAGTACTTC
d_call: .
clone_size: .
v_call: TRBV2
j_call: TRBJ2-5

cdr3_aa: CASSFNAPGANVLTF
cdr3_nt: TGTGCCAGCTCTTTCAATGCCCCTGGGGCCAACGTCCTGACTTTC
d_call: .
clone_size: .
v_call: TRBV18
j_call: TRBJ2-6

cdr3_aa: CASSGYPARELEQYF
cdr3_nt: TGTGCCAGCAGTGGTTACCCAGCACGCGAACTCGAGCAGTACTTC
d_call: .
clone_size: once
v_call: TRBV2
j_call: TRBJ2-7

cdr3_aa: CASSGRTGGYYGYTF
cdr3_nt: TGCGCCAGCAGCGGACGGACAGGGGGTTACTATGGCTACACCTTC
d_call: TRBD1
clone_size: .
v_call: TRBV5-1
j_call: TRBJ1-2

cdr3_aa: CASSLWDSGASEQFF
cdr3_nt: TGTGCCAGCAGTCTCTGGGACAGTGGGGCGAGTGAGCAGTTCTTC
d_call: TRBD1
clone_size: .
v_call: TRBV12-3/TRBV12-4
j_call: TRBJ2-1

cdr3_aa: CATQRGSYNEQFF
cdr3_nt: TGTGCCACCCAGCGGGGCTCCTACAATGAGCAGTTCTTT
d_call: TRBD2
clone_size: few
v_call: TRBV15
j_call: TRBJ2-1

cdr3_aa: CASSLHLGSDTQYF
cdr3_nt: TGTGCCAGCAGCTTACATCTAGGTTCAGATACGCAGTATTTT
d_call: .
clone_size: .
v_call: TRBV11-3
j_call: TRBJ2-3

cdr3_aa: CASSKERQPQHF
cdr3_nt: TGTGCCAGCAGCAAAGAGCGACAGCCCCAGCATTTT
d_call: .
clone_size: .
v_call: TRBV21-1
j_call: TRBJ1-5

cdr3_aa: CASSQDLSSDTQYF
cdr3_nt: TGCGCCAGCAGCCAAGATCTGTCGTCGGATACGCAGTATTTT
d_call: .
clone_size: .
v_call: TRBV4-3
j_call: TRBJ2-3

cdr3_aa: CASSQVVASGLVVTQYF
cdr3_nt: TGTGCCAGCAGCCAAGTAGTGGCTAGCGGACTCGTTGTGACCCAGTACTTC
d_call: TRBD2
clone_size: .
v_call: TRBV3-1
j_call: TRBJ2-5

cdr3_aa: CASSLIGAAYEQYF
cdr3_nt: TGTGCCAGCAGCTTAATTGGAGCAGCCTACGAGCAGTACTTC
d_call: .
clone_size: .
v_call: TRBV7-2
j_call: TRBJ2-7

cdr3_aa: CAISESGRGTSYNEQYF
cdr3_nt: TGTGCCATCAGTGAGTCCGGGCGGGGGACCTCCTACAATGAGCAGTACTTC
d_call: TRBD2
clone_size: .
v_call: TRBV10-3
j_call: TRBJ2-7

cdr3_aa: CASRRAPLRQYF
cdr3_nt: TGTGCCAGCAGACGGGCGCCCCTGCGGCAGTACTTC
d_call: .
clone_size: .
v_call: TRBV7-3
j_call: TRBJ2-7

cdr3_aa: CASSSLLGAQQNEQFF
cdr3_nt: TGCGCCAGCAGCTCCCTCTTGGGGGCCCAACAAAATGAGCAGTTCTTC
d_call: .
clone_size: .
v_call: TRBV5-1
j_call: TRBJ2-1

cdr3_aa: CASSPGHTGANVLTF
cdr3_nt: TGTGCCAGCAGTCCGGGACACACTGGGGCCAACGTCCTGACTTTC
d_call: .
clone_size: .
v_call: TRBV6-4
j_call: TRBJ2-6

cdr3_aa: CSARETPLGRYQPQHF
cdr3_nt: TGCAGTGCTAGAGAGACCCCGCTAGGCCGGTATCAGCCCCAGCATTTT
d_call: .
clone_size: .
v_call: TRBV20-1
j_call: TRBJ1-5

cdr3_aa: CAISVGGGSYEQYF
cdr3_nt: TGTGCCATCAGCGTCGGGGGCGGCTCCTACGAGCAGTACTTC
d_call: .
clone_size: .
v_call: TRBV10-3
j_call: TRBJ2-7

cdr3_aa: CASSFGPNSYEQYF
cdr3_nt: TGTGCCAGCAGCTTTGGACCCAATTCCTACGAGCAGTACTTC
d_call: .
clone_size: .
v_call: TRBV7-2
j_call: TRBJ2-7

cdr3_aa: CASSPQVRVYEQYF
cdr3_nt: TGCGCCAGCAGCCCCCAGGTGAGGGTCTACGAGCAGTACTTC
d_call: .
clone_size: .
v_call: TRBV5-1
j_call: TRBJ2-7

cdr3_aa: CASSQARAGPGYTF
cdr3_nt: TGTGCCAGCAGCCAAGCTAGGGCCGGGCCAGGCTACACCTTC
d_call: .
clone_size: .
v_call: TRBV14
j_call: TRBJ1-2

cdr3_aa: CASSERRRSTDTQYF
cdr3_nt: TGTGCCAGCAGTGAACGGAGGAGGAGCACAGATACGCAGTATTTT
d_call: .
clone_size: .
v_call: TRBV2
j_call: TRBJ2-3

cdr3_aa: CASSPVGTGGIGELFF
cdr3_nt: TGTGCCAGCAGCCCCGTGGGGACAGGGGGAATCGGGGAGCTGTTTTTT
d_call: TRBD1
clone_size: .
v_call: TRBV28
j_call: TRBJ2-2

cdr3_aa: CASSLAWDRSSGANVLTF
cdr3_nt: TGTGCCAGCAGCTTAGCTTGGGACAGGAGCTCTGGGGCCAACGTCCTGACTTTC
d_call: TRBD1
clone_size: .
v_call: TRBV7-9
j_call: TRBJ2-6

cdr3_aa: CASGLVGGRESVEQYF
cdr3_nt: TGTGCTAGTGGTTTGGTAGGAGGGCGGGAGTCTGTCGAGCAGTACTTC
d_call: TRBD2
clone_size: .
v_call: TRBV12-5
j_call: TRBJ2-7

cdr3_aa: CASSTSGGDTQYF
cdr3_nt: TGTGCCAGCAGCACTAGCGGGGGGGATACGCAGTATTTT
d_call: TRBD2
clone_size: few
v_call: TRBV7-2
j_call: TRBJ2-3

cdr3_aa: CASNEVSGTETQYF
cdr3_nt: TGTGCCAGCAACGAGGTATCGGGCACAGAGACCCAGTACTTC
d_call: .
clone_size: .
v_call: TRBV6-5
j_call: TRBJ2-5

cdr3_aa: CSARQRGAPGELFF
cdr3_nt: TGCAGTGCTAGGCAGCGGGGGGCCCCCGGGGAGCTGTTTTTT
d_call: TRBD2
clone_size: .
v_call: TRBV20-1
j_call: TRBJ2-2

cdr3_aa: CSVVWGAGTNVLTF
cdr3_nt: TGCAGCGTTGTTTGGGGGGCTGGGACCAACGTCCTGACTTTC
d_call: .
clone_size: .
v_call: TRBV29-1
j_call: TRBJ2-6

cdr3_aa: CASKALDGTEAFF
cdr3_nt: TGTGCCAGCAAAGCCTTGGACGGCACTGAAGCTTTCTTT
d_call: .
clone_size: .
v_call: TRBV6-6
j_call: TRBJ1-1

cdr3_aa: CASSLAQGADYEQYF
cdr3_nt: TGCGCCAGCAGCTTGGCTCAGGGGGCCGACTACGAGCAGTACTTC
d_call: TRBD1
clone_size: .
v_call: TRBV5-1
j_call: TRBJ2-7

cdr3_aa: CSAPDRVDGYTF
cdr3_nt: TGCAGTGCTCCAGACAGGGTGGATGGCTACACCTTC
d_call: TRBD1
clone_size: .
v_call: TRBV20-1
j_call: TRBJ1-2

cdr3_aa: CASSQGQHYGYTF
cdr3_nt: TGTGCCAGCAGCCAGGGACAGCACTATGGCTACACCTTC
d_call: TRBD1
clone_size: .
v_call: TRBV6-2/TRBV6-3
j_call: TRBJ1-2

cdr3_aa: CASSSLGQGINNEQYF
cdr3_nt: TGTGCCAGCAGTTCCCTCGGACAGGGGATAAACAATGAGCAGTACTTT
d_call: TRBD1
clone_size: .
v_call: TRBV27
j_call: TRBJ2-7

cdr3_aa: CATSYGQGSTDTQYF
cdr3_nt: TGTGCCACCAGTTACGGACAGGGTAGCACAGATACGCAGTATTTT
d_call: TRBD1
clone_size: .
v_call: TRBV24-1
j_call: TRBJ2-3

cdr3_aa: CASSLGAGEQYF
cdr3_nt: TGTGCCAGCAGTTTAGGGGCCGGGGAGCAGTACTTC
d_call: .
clone_size: many
v_call: TRBV12-3/TRBV12-4
j_call: TRBJ2-7

cdr3_aa: CASSPGNPDTQYF
cdr3_nt: TGTGCCAGCAGCCCCGGGAACCCAGATACGCAGTATTTT
d_call: .
clone_size: .
v_call: TRBV12-3/TRBV12-4
j_call: TRBJ2-3

cdr3_aa: CASRLHATGVTIYGYTF
cdr3_nt: TGTGCCAGCAGACTACACGCTACAGGGGTGACCATCTATGGCTACACCTTC
d_call: TRBD1
clone_size: once
v_call: TRBV13
j_call: TRBJ1-2

cdr3_aa: CASSRGLNEQYF
cdr3_nt: TGTGCCAGCAGCCGAGGACTCAACGAGCAGTACTTC
d_call: .
clone_size: .
v_call: TRBV7-8
j_call: TRBJ2-7

cdr3_aa: CASSQPIGGRNGYTF
cdr3_nt: TGTGCCAGCAGCCAGCCCATCGGGGGGAGGAATGGCTACACCTTC
d_call: .
clone_size: .
v_call: TRBV3-1
j_call: TRBJ1-2

cdr3_aa: CASSDTWLRTDTQYF
cdr3_nt: TGTGCCAGCAGCGATACCTGGCTCCGCACAGATACGCAGTATTTT
d_call: .
clone_size: .
v_call: TRBV14
j_call: TRBJ2-3

cdr3_aa: CASSVKAGGSGNEQFF
cdr3_nt: TGTGCCAGCAGTGTAAAAGCGGGGGGATCGGGGAATGAGCAGTTCTTC
d_call: TRBD2
clone_size: .
v_call: TRBV6-1
j_call: TRBJ2-1